This paragraph reports one TCR beta chain. Its specificity is not known. The V gene's germline CDR1 is MNHNS and CDR2 SASEGT. The CDR3 runs 16 residues. Trimming removed 10 bases from V and 4 bases from J, with 25 bases in between. Described time point: persistent/refractory GD, antithyroid drugs over 5 years with positive TRAb. From PBMCs, RNA was extracted and then used to make the TCR library. By American Thyroid Association guidelines, Graves' disease was diagnosed in the cohort. CDR3-region Arm-PCR and iRepertoire HTBI primers produced the TCR beta libraries. MiXCR was run by TCRdb on the multiplex PCR reads, yielding one entry per CDR3 protein. Of 390,000 or so distinct CDR3 sequences listed, roughly 25% are singletons. The source of the sample is a study of regulatory T cells in long-lasting Graves disease. Findings of the study overall: Small sample size may have lowered accuracy.

The V call is TRBV6-1, the J call TRBJ1-2, with D unresolved. The specimen was peripheral blood mononuclear cells (PBMCs), collected when the disease was refractory, from a patient treated with antithyroid drugs. This TCR was sampled from a middle-aged woman with Graves disease. Here the CDR3 reads CATSEIRALRTYGYTF. CDR3 nucleotide sequence: TGTGCCACTTCAGAAATAAGGGCACTCAGGACCTATGGCTACACCTTC.